This TCR beta chain was profiled in a study of vaccination and CD4 T cells after COVID-19. Oncomine TCR Beta short-read sequencing was applied to DNA from cultured CD4+ T cells. TCRdb re-called the PCR reads through MiXCR, storing one row per CDR3 protein. The sample shows 8,500 to 10,000 distinct CDR3 sequences, more than 45% of them seen only once. With regard to this clonotype: Its antigen is unidentified.

The treatment was: approximately 11-day PBMC culture with coronavirus spike peptide pools or control peptides (ViraFEST assay). This CDR3 region has 15 residues. The ends lost 2 bases at V and 4 bases at J; junction bases unmatched: 5. The germline V gene encodes CDR1 SGHNT and CDR2 YYREEE (reference sequence). This TCR came from a human donor who had recovered from COVID-19. The rearrangement links TRBV5-4 to TRBJ2-5; 10 bases are a match to TRBD1. Source material: CD4+ T cells from blood, cultured in vitro. This chain's CDR3 is CASSFDRGRGETQYF. The DNA for the CDR3 is TGTGCCAGCAGCTTCGACAGGGGGCGAGGAGAGACCCAGTACTTC. Full variable domain (rest looked up from reference TRBV5-4 and TRBJ2-5): ETGVTQSPTHLIKTRGQQVTLRCSSQSGHNTVSWYQQALGQGPQFIFQYYREEENGRGNFPPRFSGLQFPNYSSELNVNALELDDSALYLCASSFDRGRGETQYFGPGTRLLVL.